This TCR beta chain appears in the sequencing data of a study of shared clonotypes between healthy human individuals. Study information: Per donor, three plates held CD4 naive cells, three held CD4 memory, two held CD8 naive and one held CD8 memory. General study results and limits: Sample collection involved blood only; tissue repertoires are likely different. Between several donors, naive CD4 clonotypes were shared at a level of about 5.3%.

Method: immunoSEQ multiplex PCR; TCRdb's copy keeps in-frame clones and lacks some. The sample gives some 2.3 million clones, 93% of which show up once; 0.35% to 0.5% is in the top ten. This clone has a single count. Its antigen is as yet unknown. Other DNA sequences in this specimen translate into the identical CDR3. The CDR3 runs 14 residues. The germline CDR1 and CDR2 sequences are SGHRS and YFSETQ. V lost 0 bases and J lost 1, with 8 bases in between. Donors comprised only Caucasian adults living in Nashville, Tennessee. What was sequenced was naive CD4+ T cells from PBMCs. Subset noted: CD45RA+ positively selected. The sequence was obtained from a man aged 18-30 years in good health. Some clones in this sample may be carry-over from other donors' samples. The V gene is TRBV5-1, the J gene TRBJ2-7, with a possible D match to TRBD1 (5 bases). In DNA, the CDR3 is TGCGCCAGCAGCTTGGCGGCAGGGTCCTACGAGCAGTACTTC. Protein: CASSLAAGSYEQYF.